This T cell receptor (beta chain) was profiled in a study of OX40 agonist ivuxolimab in advanced cancers. Sequenced by immunoSEQ multiplex PCR; TCRdb stores in-frame clones only, minus some. The data show 80,000 to 100,000 clones, with approximately 95% seen just once and around 0.17% held by the top ten. Findings and limits, study-wide: Low levels of normalized T-cell clonal expansion also appeared in some nonresponders. The CD4+ and CD8+ T cells in the blood had expanded clonally by week 6 at 0.1 to 3.0 mg/kg.

Blood draws occurred at baseline, cycle 4 day 1, and cycle 7 day 1. Comments on this clone: What it binds is unknown.

V was pared by 7 bases and J by 3 bases, with 15 bases between. This CDR3 region has 13 residues. CDR1 and CDR2 (germline): SQVTM, ANQGSEA. The chain couples TRBV29-1 to TRBJ1-1; D remains ambiguous. The sequenced sample was CD4+ or CD8+ T cells sorted from blood, obtained in a trial of the OX40 agonist ivuxolimab. This TCR was recovered from an adult with an advanced solid tumor such as melanoma, head and neck, liver or kidney cancer. CDR3 DNA: TGCAGCGGCAACACAAATTTACACACTGAAGCTTTCTTT. This codes for CSGNTNLHTEAFF.